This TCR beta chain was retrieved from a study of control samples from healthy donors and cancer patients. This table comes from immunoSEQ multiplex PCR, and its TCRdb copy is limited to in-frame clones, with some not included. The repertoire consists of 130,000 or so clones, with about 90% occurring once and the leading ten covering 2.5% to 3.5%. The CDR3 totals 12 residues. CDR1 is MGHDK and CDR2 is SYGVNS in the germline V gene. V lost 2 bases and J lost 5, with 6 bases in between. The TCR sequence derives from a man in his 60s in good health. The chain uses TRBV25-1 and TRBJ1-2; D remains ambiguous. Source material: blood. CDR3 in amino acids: CASSEPGYGYTF. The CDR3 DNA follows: TGTGCCAGCAGTGAACCTGGGTATGGCTACACCTTC.